A selection of T cell receptor beta chains follows, all from one sample in a study of T cell responses to AZD1222 COVID-19 vaccine. TCRdb's copy holds only in-frame clones and misses some; the assay was immunoSEQ multiplex PCR. Among more than 150,000 clones, more than 90% were seen once, and the ten largest hold around 1.5%. The sequenced sample was peripheral blood, obtained 28 days after the second AZD1222 dose. All receptors come from an adult who received the AZD1222 COVID-19 vaccine. Each CDR3 is given with its conserved first and last residue. The D gene is left open where the match is weak. The size of a clone is reported for some rows only, either as once, few or many, or as a class for expanded clones.

J gene,clone size,D gene,V gene,CDR3 protein,CDR3 DNA
TRBJ2-2,.,TRBD2,TRBV2,CASGSGLAYAGELFF,TGTGCCAGCGGCTCGGGACTAGCCTACGCCGGGGAGCTGTTTTTT
TRBJ2-3,.,.,TRBV9,CASSKGSTRDTQYF,TGTGCCAGCAGCAAAGGGAGTACCCGGGATACGCAGTATTTT
TRBJ2-7,.,.,TRBV3-1/TRBV3-2,CASSQEDWAFYEQYF,TGTGCCAGCAGCCAGGAGGATTGGGCCTTCTACGAGCAGTACTTC
TRBJ1-4,.,.,TRBV19,CASSSQGRDEKLFF,TGTGCCAGTAGTTCACAGGGTAGGGATGAAAAACTGTTTTTT
TRBJ2-1,.,TRBD1,TRBV19,CASNSPGQGFREQFF,TGTGCCAGTAACTCTCCGGGACAGGGCTTCAGGGAGCAGTTCTTC
TRBJ1-2,.,TRBD1,TRBV20-1,CSASTTGTDYGYTF,TGCAGTGCTAGTACAACCGGGACAGACTATGGCTACACCTTC
TRBJ1-2,.,TRBD1,TRBV9,CASSVSGQGYTF,TGTGCCAGCAGCGTATCGGGACAGGGTTACACCTTC
TRBJ1-1,.,.,TRBV15,CATSRGGDTEAFF,TGTGCCACCAGCAGAGGAGGGGACACTGAAGCTTTCTTT
TRBJ1-5,.,TRBD1,TRBV24-1,CATSESPSGTGSNQPQHF,TGTGCCACCAGTGAGTCGCCTTCCGGGACAGGGTCCAATCAGCCCCAGCATTTT
TRBJ2-1,.,TRBD2,TRBV6-4,CASSDLAGGSSYNEQFF,TGTGCCAGCAGTGACTTAGCGGGGGGGAGCTCCTACAATGAGCAGTTCTTC
TRBJ1-1,few,.,TRBV27,CASSFKGAEAFF,TGTGCCAGCAGTTTTAAAGGTGCTGAAGCTTTCTTT
TRBJ2-1,.,TRBD2,TRBV11-2,CASSRLKSSGARDNEQFF,TGTGCCAGCAGCCGGTTAAAATCTAGCGGGGCTAGAGACAATGAGCAGTTCTTC
TRBJ2-7,.,.,TRBV2,CASRVGSYEQYF,TGTGCCAGCAGGGTCGGATCCTACGAGCAGTACTTC
TRBJ1-5,.,.,TRBV27,CASSSPGGGNQPQHF,TGTGCCAGCAGTTCCCCTGGAGGCGGCAATCAGCCCCAGCATTTT
TRBJ2-7,.,TRBD1,TRBV7-6,CASSLWQGAGYEQYF,TGTGCCAGCAGCTTATGGCAGGGGGCTGGTTACGAGCAGTACTTC
TRBJ2-7,.,.,TRBV6-5,CASSYSRFLPYEQYF,TGTGCCAGCAGTTACTCGAGGTTTTTACCCTACGAGCAGTACTTC
TRBJ1-2,.,.,TRBV18,CASSPGGTNYGYTF,TGTGCCAGCTCACCGGGGGGAACTAACTATGGCTACACCTTC
TRBJ2-7,.,TRBD2,TRBV7-9,CASSLGPGGSYEQYF,TGTGCCAGCAGCTTAGGGCCGGGGGGCTCCTACGAGCAGTACTTC
TRBJ2-7,.,.,TRBV2,CASSDPTKLAAEQYF,TGTGCCAGCAGTGATCCGACAAAGCTAGCCGCCGAGCAGTACTTC
TRBJ2-4,.,TRBD1,TRBV28,CASGDRREKNIQYF,TGTGCCAGCGGGGACAGGAGGGAGAAAAACATTCAGTACTTC
TRBJ1-3,few,TRBD1,TRBV11-2,CASSFVQGSGNTIYF,TGTGCCAGCAGCTTTGTACAGGGGTCTGGAAACACCATATATTTT
TRBJ2-1,.,TRBD2,TRBV13,CASSLDPLAGGHNNEQFF,TGTGCCAGCAGCTTAGACCCCCTAGCGGGAGGCCACAACAATGAGCAGTTCTTC
TRBJ2-3,.,.,TRBV19,CATSSSTDTQYF,TGTGCCACCTCGTCCAGCACAGATACGCAGTATTTT
TRBJ1-1,.,.,TRBV3-1/TRBV3-2,CASSRTGNTEAFF,TGTGCCAGCAGCCGTACGGGGAACACTGAAGCTTTCTTT
TRBJ2-3,.,.,TRBV7-2,CASSRQTPDTQYF,TGTGCCAGCAGCCGGCAGACTCCAGATACGCAGTATTTT
TRBJ1-2,.,.,TRBV7-3,CASSLQGPQNYGYTF,TGTGCCAGCAGCTTACAGGGACCCCAGAACTATGGCTACACCTTC
TRBJ1-4,.,.,TRBV11-2,CASSRFRWDEKLFF,TGTGCCAGCAGCCGGTTCAGATGGGATGAAAAACTGTTTTTT
TRBJ1-2,.,.,TRBV10-3,CAISEQNYGYTF,TGTGCCATCAGTGAACAGAACTATGGCTACACCTTC
TRBJ1-1,.,.,TRBV3-1/TRBV3-2,CASSQGTQAFF,TGTGCCAGCAGCCAGGGGACACAAGCTTTCTTT
TRBJ2-2,.,TRBD1,TRBV5-8,CASSLGQGGTGELFF,TGTGCCAGCAGCTTGGGACAGGGTGGCACCGGGGAGCTGTTTTTT
TRBJ2-5,.,.,TRBV12-3/TRBV12-4,CASSLWTVETQYF,TGTGCCAGCAGTTTATGGACTGTTGAGACCCAGTACTTC
TRBJ2-7,.,.,TRBV11-1,CASSPDGGSSYEQYF,TGTGCCAGCAGTCCAGACGGCGGAAGCTCCTACGAGCAGTACTTC
TRBJ1-5,.,.,TRBV2,CASNAGSHQPQHF,TGTGCCAGCAACGCAGGGTCCCACCAGCCCCAGCATTTT
TRBJ1-4,few,.,TRBV24-1,CATSEQGGTNEKLFF,TGTGCCACCAGTGAACAGGGTGGAACTAATGAAAAACTGTTTTTT
TRBJ2-7,.,.,TRBV6-6,CASTTGREQYF,TGTGCCAGCACTACAGGGCGCGAGCAGTACTTC
TRBJ1-2,.,TRBD1,TRBV28,CASKQGAGGYTF,TGTGCCAGTAAACAGGGGGCTGGAGGCTACACCTTC
TRBJ1-3,.,.,TRBV7-8,CASSLGRRVDTIYF,TGTGCCAGCAGCTTGGGGCGAAGGGTTGACACCATATATTTT
TRBJ2-3,.,TRBD2,TRBV24-1,CATSDPGTSGTLYTDTQYF,TGTGCCACCAGTGATCCGGGGACTAGCGGGACTCTATACACAGATACGCAGTATTTT
TRBJ1-2,.,.,TRBV30,CAWSPQNYGYTF,TGTGCCTGGAGTCCCCAGAACTATGGCTACACCTTC
TRBJ1-1,.,.,TRBV27,CASSRGPRTEAFF,TGTGCCAGCAGCAGGGGCCCGAGGACTGAAGCTTTCTTT
TRBJ2-7,once,.,TRBV19,CASSIGKAPYEQYF,TGTGCCAGTAGTATCGGAAAGGCTCCCTACGAGCAGTACTTC
TRBJ2-7,.,TRBD2,TRBV5-1,CASSLTLAGSSYEQYF,TGCGCCAGCAGCTTGACGTTAGCGGGAAGCTCCTACGAGCAGTACTTC
TRBJ2-1,.,TRBD2,TRBV11-2,CASSLDRGGRAYNEQFF,TGTGCCAGCAGCTTAGATCGGGGCGGGAGGGCCTACAATGAGCAGTTCTTC
TRBJ2-1,once,TRBD1,TRBV19,CASSSRGTGLTDNEQFF,TGTGCCAGTAGTTCGCGCGGGACAGGCCTCACAGACAATGAGCAGTTCTTC
TRBJ2-1,.,.,TRBV27,CASSLSRSSHEQFF,TGTGCCAGCAGTTTATCTAGGTCTAGTCATGAGCAGTTCTTC
TRBJ1-6,.,TRBD1,TRBV6-5,CASSYVAGGDSPLHF,TGTGCCAGCAGTTACGTGGCAGGGGGGGATTCACCCCTCCACTTT
TRBJ2-1,.,.,TRBV7-3,CASSLPGPLSDEQFF,TGTGCCAGCAGCCTCCCCGGACCCTTGAGCGATGAGCAGTTCTTC
TRBJ1-1,.,.,TRBV29-1,CSVPRGFQGRIEAFF,TGCAGCGTTCCCAGAGGTTTTCAGGGTCGGATTGAAGCTTTCTTT
TRBJ2-1,.,TRBD2,TRBV29-1,CSVERGVSGGGSYNEQFF,TGCAGCGTTGAAAGAGGAGTAAGCGGGGGAGGGTCCTACAATGAGCAGTTCTTC
TRBJ1-5,once,TRBD1,TRBV6-4,CASSLRGQPPQHF,TGTGCCAGCAGCCTGAGGGGACAGCCTCCCCAGCATTTT